This T cell receptor beta chain was sequenced for a study of blood T cell repertoires in COVID-19. Under the authors' procedure: Amplification of reference gene primers was used by the study to estimate nucleated cell counts. The table came from immunoSEQ multiplex PCR; TCRdb's copy has only in-frame clones and leaves some out. V, J and clone size are taken as reported in that table, and D and trimming were inferred from the DNA itself. The sample holds around 380,000 clones, 70% to 90% seen once. V lost 3 bases, J lost 4 bases, and 13 bases lay in between. Germline V gene sequence: CDR1 SGHTA, CDR2 FQGNSA. This CDR3 has 15 amino acids. Cohorts were based on clinical histories the participants reported. Among Cohort 3 donors, those recovered had two negative PCRs, clearance, or symptom resolution.

The sequence was obtained from a man aged 25-40 years who had recovered from COVID-19. The rearrangement joins TRBV7-2 to TRBJ2-1, with D maybe TRBD2 (7 bases). Sequenced sample: PBMCs or T cells enriched from blood (not recorded which). For the CDR3, the DNA is TGTGCCAGCAGCTTGGTTGCGGGGGCTTACAATGAGCAGTTCTTC. This translates into CASSLVAGAYNEQFF.